These 5 T cell receptor beta chains share one sample of origin, sequenced in a study of blood T cell repertoires in COVID-19 (TCRdb year 2020). Preparation of the library involved the immunoSEQ multiplex PCR assay. TCRdb provides this immuneACCESS table in a form limited to in-frame rearrangements. Some clones are lacking; in checked studies, under half of them reflect an unresolved V gene, and why the rest are absent is not known. This sample holds about 210,000 clones; roughly 82% were observed only once. About 7.8% of the sample is held by the ten biggest clonotypes. Sequencing input: peripheral blood. These receptors originate from an older woman with COVID-19, enrolled during active disease.

The V and J genes are TRBV7-2 and TRBJ2-2; tentative D call: TRBD2 (6 bases). Trimming stripped 6 bases from V and 7 bases from J, with 15 bases between. Per the germline V gene, CDR1 is SGHTA and CDR2 is FQGNSA. This CDR3 has 14 residues. The CDR3 DNA follows: TGTGCCAGCAGTATGACTAGGTCCGGCGGGGAGCTGTTTTTT. As protein: CASSMTRSGGELFF.

V is TRBV4-2 and J is TRBJ1-1; D is unresolved. V was trimmed by 0 bases and J by 7 bases, leaving 9 bases between them. Per germline, CDR1 LGHNA and CDR2 YNFKEQ. The CDR3 has 13 residues. The CDR3 sequence: CASSQDWLLEAFF. The CDR3 DNA reads TGTGCCAGCAGCCAAGACTGGCTGCTTGAAGCTTTCTTT.

The J gene is TRBJ2-5, the V gene TRBV5-1; D perhaps matches TRBD1 (6 bases). This CDR3 has 16 residues. Germline V gives CDR1 SGHRS, CDR2 YFSETQ. The V end lost 7 bases, the J end lost 2 bases, and 21 bases lay between the germline ends. CDR3 residues: CASSNHGTGTQETQYF. CDR3 nucleotides: TGCGCCAGCTCGAATCACGGAACCGGGACACAAGAGACCCAGTACTTC.

The V call is TRBV7-9, the J call TRBJ1-3, with D possibly being TRBD1 (5 bases). From germline, CDR1 is SEHNR and CDR2 FQNEAQ (reference sequence). CDR3 length: 16 residues. The V gene lost 1 base and the J gene lost 4 bases, with 14 bases spanning the gap. DNA for the CDR3: TGTGCCAGCAGCTTAGGACCAGGGTCTTCCGGAAACACCATATATTTT. It specifies CASSLGPGSSGNTIYF. Full variable domain (rest looked up from reference TRBV7-9 and TRBJ1-3): DTGVSQNPRHKITKRGQNVTFRCDPISEHNRLYWYRQTLGQGPEFLTYFQNEAQLEKSRLLSDRFSAERPKGSFSTLEIQRTEQGDSAMYLCASSLGPGSSGNTIYFGEGSWLTVV.

This clone was seen a few times. The rearrangement uses TRBV7-2 and TRBJ2-5; D gene unclear. The CDR3 extends over 13 amino acids. The germline V gene has CDR1 SGHTA and CDR2 FQGNSA. Deletions cut 3 bases from V and 2 bases from J, with 7 bases between. The CDR3 spells CASSLARQETQYF. CDR3 DNA sequence: TGTGCCAGCAGCTTGGCGCGGCAAGAGACCCAGTACTTC. Looking up the rest from reference TRBV7-2 and TRBJ2-5 gives the full variable domain: GAGVSQSPSNKVTEKGKDVELRCDPISGHTALYWYRQSLGQGLEFLIYFQGNSAPDKSGLPSDRFSAERTGGSVSTLTIQRTQQEDSAVYLCASSLARQETQYFGPGTRLLVL.